This entry features one T cell receptor (beta chain) sequence. Its antigen remains unknown. This record belongs to a study of shared clonotypes between healthy human individuals. The germline gives CDR1 MNHNS, CDR2 SASEGT. The ends lost 1 base at V and 7 bases at J; junction bases unmatched: 2. This CDR3 contains 14 residues. General study findings and limits: Clonotype sharing among donors was thought likely to change with sequencing depth.

All participating donors were Caucasian adults from Nashville, Tennessee. When samples were unsorted, around 90 million PBMCs were used for genomic DNA. 250 to 350 ng DNA, 30,000 or so T cell genomes, went into unsorted PBMC replicate PCRs. Sequencing was performed with immunoSEQ multiplex PCR; in TCRdb, only in-frame clones are kept and a portion is missing. In the table there are about 490,000 clones, 70% to 85% of which are singletons. The chain carries TRBV6-1 and TRBJ2-1, with 9 bases aligning to TRBD1. This receptor was identified in a woman in her thirties or forties in good health. Some clones in this sample may be carry-over from other donors' samples. The sample taken for sequencing was PBMCs. CDR3 loop: CASSEVTGGNEQFF. In DNA form, the CDR3 reads TGTGCCAGCAGTGAAGTGACAGGGGGGAATGAGCAGTTCTTC.